A single sample gave rise to the 13 T cell receptor beta chains below, sequenced in a study of OX40 agonist ivuxolimab in advanced cancers. Sequencing was performed with immunoSEQ multiplex PCR; in TCRdb, only in-frame clones are kept and a portion is missing. The repertoire holds around 60,000 clones, around 90% seen once, with around 2% in the top ten. The source was CD4+ or CD8+ T cells sorted from blood, collected in a trial of the OX40 agonist ivuxolimab. Receptors originate from an adult with an advanced solid tumor such as melanoma, head and neck, liver or kidney cancer.

V and J are TRBV7-2 and TRBJ2-2, with D possibly called TRBD1 or TRBD2 (5 bases each). Between the trimmed V and J ends, which lost 3 bases and 3 bases, there was a span of 11 bases. The CDR3 is made up of 15 amino acids. Per germline, CDR1 SGHTA and CDR2 FQGNSA. DNA of the CDR3: TGTGCCAGCAGCTTCTCCGGGGCGGACACCGGGGAGCTGTTTTTT. Translating gives CASSFSGADTGELFF.

This clone was observed a single time. The CDR3 spells CASSPHAGGAEAFF. CDR3 DNA sequence: TGTGCCAGCAGTCCCCACGCGGGGGGGGCTGAAGCTTTCTTT. The chain joins TRBV27 to TRBJ1-1; a possible D gene is TRBD1 (5 bases). Trimming shortened V by 5 bases and J by 6 bases, and 16 bases separated the two germline ends. Germline-derived CDR1 and CDR2 are MNHEY and SMNVEV (reference sequence). The CDR3 is 14 residues long.

This clone was seen once. The chain links TRBV13 to TRBJ2-7; D is unclear. The CDR3 runs 14 residues. The germline V and J ends were trimmed by 0 bases and 2 bases, with 8 bases remaining between them. The germline gives CDR1 PRHDT, CDR2 FYEKMQ (reference sequence). CDR3 region: CASSLGRKTYEQYF. CDR3 in DNA: TGTGCCAGCAGCTTAGGCAGGAAAACCTACGAGCAGTACTTC.

This clone was seen a single time. CDR3 region: CASSDRWGTEAFF. Here the CDR3 DNA reads TGTGCCAGCAGCGATCGATGGGGAACTGAAGCTTTCTTT. The V gene is TRBV14, the J gene TRBJ1-1; D remains ambiguous. Trimming left V 5 bases short and J 5 bases short, with 12 bases between. CDR1 is SGHDN, CDR2 FVKESK, per germline. CDR3 length equals 13 residues.

V gene TRBV5-1 combines with J gene TRBJ2-7; 13 bases fit TRBD2. CDR1 SGHRS and CDR2 YFSETQ come from the germline V gene. Trimming at V came to 0 bases and at J to 6 bases, leaving 6 bases not matched to a gene. The CDR3 has 16 residues. The CDR3 DNA reads as TGCGCCAGCAGCTTGGGAGGACTAGCGGGAGATATCGAGCAGTACTTC. Protein: CASSLGGLAGDIEQYF.

This chain connects TRBV7-2 to TRBJ2-3; 10 bases map to TRBD2. CDR1 and CDR2 from the germline V gene are SGHTA and FQGNSA. This CDR3 spans 15 amino acids. The V segment lost 5 bases and the J segment 7 bases; nucleotides outside the gene matches: 9. CDR3 sequence: CASSALRTSGYTQYF. The DNA of the CDR3 is TGTGCCAGCAGCGCACTTAGGACTAGCGGTTATACGCAGTATTTT.

The chain employs TRBV7-2 and TRBJ2-2; D might be TRBD1 or TRBD2, each matching 5 bases. The CDR3 contains 11 residues. The V and J ends lost 6 bases and 6 bases respectively, with 5 bases between them. Germline-derived CDR1 and CDR2 are SGHTA and FQGNSA. This CDR3 is CASRGAGELFF. The CDR3 DNA reads as TGTGCCAGCAGGGGGGCCGGGGAGCTGTTTTTT. Complete variable domain (other parts from reference TRBV7-2 and TRBJ2-2): GAGVSQSPSNKVTEKGKDVELRCDPISGHTALYWYRQSLGQGLEFLIYFQGNSAPDKSGLPSDRFSAERTGGSVSTLTIQRTQQEDSAVYLCASRGAGELFFGEGSRLTVL.

The chain is built from TRBV15 and TRBJ1-3, with D tentatively TRBD1 (5 bases). Between the trimmed V and J ends, which lost 4 bases and 0 bases, there was a span of 16 bases. Germline V gene data show CDR1 as LNHNV and CDR2 as YYDKDF (reference sequence). The CDR3 sequence is 17 residues long. CDR3 sequence: CATSKGVPRGSGNTIYF. The CDR3 DNA reads TGTGCCACCAGCAAAGGGGTGCCAAGGGGCTCTGGAAACACCATATATTTT. The whole variable domain, filled in from reference TRBV15 and TRBJ1-3, reads DAMVIQNPRYQVTQFGKPVTLSCSQTLNHNVMYWYQQKSSQAPKLLFHYYDKDFNNEADTPDNFQSRRPNTSFCFLDIRSPGLGDTAMYLCATSKGVPRGSGNTIYFGEGSWLTVV.

The CDR3 sequence is CASRQTGTNEKLFF. The CDR3 nucleotides read TGTGCCAGCAGGCAGACAGGGACTAATGAAAAACTGTTTTTT. The gene calls are TRBV6-5 and TRBJ1-4, with TRBD1 matching 7 bases. J was trimmed by 2 bases and V by 6 bases; bases with no gene match: 3. CDR1 is MNHEY, CDR2 SVGAGI, per germline. This CDR3 is built from 14 residues.

The rearrangement joins TRBV14 to TRBJ2-2; TRBD2 is a possible D gene (6 bases). CDR3 size: 15 residues. V was clipped by 1 base and J by 9 bases, with 15 bases between them. Germline assignment: CDR1 SGHDN and CDR2 FVKESK. The chain's CDR3 is CASSQGFGGSRELFF. The DNA for the CDR3 is TGTGCCAGCAGCCAAGGGTTTGGAGGGTCCAGGGAGCTGTTTTTT.

The chain couples TRBV28 to TRBJ2-1; D is unclear. This CDR3 is 13 amino acids long. CDR1 is MDHEN, CDR2 SYDVKM, per germline. V lost 3 bases and J lost 6, with 9 bases in between. CDR3 region: CASSFILLNEQFF. CDR3 sequence (DNA): TGTGCCAGCAGTTTTATTCTTCTCAATGAGCAGTTCTTC.

This chain links TRBV6-4 with TRBJ2-3, with 8 bases matching TRBD2. Germline V gene lookup returns CDR1 MRHNA and CDR2 SNTAGT. This CDR3 has 15 residues. Trimming at V came to 2 bases and at J to 1 base, leaving 2 bases not matched to a gene. CDR3 bases: TGTGCCAGCAGTGACGGAGCGGGAGGCACAGATACGCAGTATTTT. Encoded protein: CASSDGAGGTDTQYF.

This clone was picked up one time. The gene calls are TRBV6-6 and TRBJ1-1, with TRBD1 matching 8 bases. The length of the CDR3 is 15 residues. V lost 6 bases, J lost 8 bases, and 14 bases stayed unmatched. Looked up from germline, CDR1 is MNHNY and CDR2 is SVGAGI (reference sequence). CDR3 DNA: TGTGCCAGCAGACCTCCGTGGCCAGACAGGGGAGAAGCTTTCTTT. Its translation: CASRPPWPDRGEAFF.